This passage covers 3 T cell receptor beta chains from one sample sequenced in a study of patients and donors after allogeneic stem cell transplantation. TCRdb recomputed calls from the RT-PCR reads with MiXCR, one row per CDR3 protein. This sample has approximately 37,000 distinct CDR3 sequences, with roughly 29% found just once. The material sequenced was blood, either unsorted or a sorted T cell fraction (not recorded which). The receptors were gathered from a human donor who was either an allogeneic HSCT recipient or a stem cell or donor lymphocyte infusion donor (not recorded which). It is not recorded whose cells these are; they may come from a transplant donor.

This clonotype has more than one count but fewer than ten. This may arise from a read error, as a much more abundant clone is one base away. The CDR3 nucleotides are TGTGCCGGCAGCTTGTCTCAGCCCTACGAGCAGTACTTC. Its protein is CAGSLSQPYEQYF. J is TRBJ2-7 and V is TRBV7-8; D unresolved. There are 13 residues in the CDR3. Germline-derived CDR1 and CDR2 are SGHVS and FQNEAQ.

The chain carries TRBV10-3 and TRBJ2-2; 12 positions match TRBD2. After removal of 2 bases from V and 7 bases from J, the junction contained 14 bases not matched to a gene. The germline V gene encodes CDR1 ENHRY and CDR2 SYGVKD. The CDR3 has 19 amino acids. The CDR3, as DNA: TGTGCCATCAGTGAGACCGGCACCCTAGCGGGAGGGCCGCACGGGGAGCTGTTTTTT. It codes for CAISETGTLAGGPHGELFF.

This clonotype was picked up a small number of times. The chain joins TRBV29-1 to TRBJ1-2; D is unresolved. Germline V lookup: CDR1 SQVTM, CDR2 ANQGSEA. V was clipped by 0 bases and J by 7 bases, with 12 bases between them. This CDR3 has 13 amino acids. CDR3 in amino acids: CSVEDRHGVGYTF. CDR3 nucleotides: TGCAGCGTTGAAGATCGACACGGGGTTGGCTACACCTTC.